This TCR beta chain was captured in a study of T cells after yellow fever vaccination. Study results and limitations: Subsequent to the booster, the majority of primary-vaccination clones reappeared (around 97% CD4, 88% CD8).

This clonotype was recorded a few times. The antigen is undetermined. TCRdb re-called the 5' RACE reads with MiXCR, one entry per CDR3 protein. The sample lists 550,000 or so distinct CDR3 sequences, approximately 21% seen once, with around 15% in the top ten. The CDR3 is 15 residues long. Deletions cut 0 bases from V and 6 bases from J, with 18 bases between. Germline CDR1 DFQATT, CDR2 SNEGSKA (reference sequence). The source was PBMCs, collected 15 days after the yellow fever booster vaccination. This sequence originates from a man under 40 who received the YFV17D yellow fever vaccine. The chain has TRBV20-1 and TRBJ2-7, with D tentatively TRBD2 (5 bases). CDR3 nucleotides: TGCAGTGCTAGAGATGTCCTGGCGAGTGGGAGCGAGCAGTACTTC. Its translation is CSARDVLASGSEQYF.